Listed below are T cell receptor beta chains from one sample, sequenced in a study of tumour-infiltrating T cells in Burkitt lymphoma. Measured with immunoSEQ multiplex PCR; TCRdb has only the in-frame clones, and not every one. The table shows about 1,500 clones, with roughly 11% occurring only once. The specimen was tumor tissue. These receptors all come from a human donor with Burkitt lymphoma. Both conserved end residues are part of each CDR3. The D gene is left open where the match is weak. Size is stated for part of the rows, as once, few or many counts, or as a class when the clone is expanded.

>TRBV6-6|few|TRBD1|TRBJ2-7
TGTGCCAGCAGTTACTTACAGGGGAAGGACGAGCAGTACTTC
CASSYLQGKDEQYF
>TRBV5-6|few|-|TRBJ1-2
TGTGCCAGCAGCTTGCGATGGGTAGGGGACCTTCTCTATGGCTACACCTTC
CASSLRWVGDLLYGYTF
>TRBV5-1|large|-|TRBJ2-7
TGCGCCAGCACCTTGACAGACTCCTACGAGCAGTACTTC
CASTLTDSYEQYF
>TRBV6-5|few|TRBD2|TRBJ2-7
TGTGCCAGCAGTTACTCACCTAGCGGGATCGAGCAGTACTTC
CASSYSPSGIEQYF
>TRBV6-5|large|-|TRBJ1-2
TGTGCCAGCAGCCCCAACAGGGTTGGCTACACCTTC
CASSPNRVGYTF
>TRBV5-5|-|-|TRBJ1-5
TGTGCCAGCAGCTTTTTGGAGGGCAATCAGCCCCAGCATTTT
CASSFLEGNQPQHF
>TRBV7-3|few|-|TRBJ2-5
TGTGCCAGCAGGGCTCGTGGCTTCCAAGAGACCCAGTACTTC
CASRARGFQETQYF
>TRBV2|-|TRBD1|TRBJ2-3
TGTGCCAGCAGTGTGGACAGGGGAACAGATACGCAGTATTTT
CASSVDRGTDTQYF
>TRBV11-2|-|-|TRBJ1-1
TGTGCCAGCAGCCTTTACGTGGAGAACACTGAAGCTTTCTTT
CASSLYVENTEAFF
>TRBV9|-|-|TRBJ2-7
TGTGCCAGCAGCGTATCCGACTTCGGATACGAGCAGTACTTC
CASSVSDFGYEQYF
>TRBV7-9|-|TRBD1|TRBJ1-4
TGTGCCAGCAGCCAGGACAGGGCAACTAATGAAAAACTGTTTTTT
CASSQDRATNEKLFF
>TRBV27|few|-|TRBJ2-1
TGTGCCAGCAGTTTAAGGGGGGCTAGCCCCAATGAGCAGTTCTTC
CASSLRGASPNEQFF
>TRBV20-1|-|-|TRBJ1-5
TGCAGTGCTAGTTTTTCAGCCCAGCATTTT
CSASFSAQHF
>TRBV29-1|-|-|TRBJ2-6
TGCAGCGCACAGGTTCGAGCGGTGTCTGGGGCCAACGTCCTGACTTTC
CSAQVRAVSGANVLTF
>TRBV6-5|-|-|TRBJ2-1
TGTGCCAGCGGGGTAGGGCCGTACAATGAGCAGTTCTTC
CASGVGPYNEQFF
>TRBV18|few|-|TRBJ1-4
TGTGCCAGCTCACCAGGGGAAAAAGAAAAACTGTTTTTT
CASSPGEKEKLFF
>TRBV11-2|-|-|TRBJ2-7
TGTGCCAGCAGCTCCGACAGAATCTACGAGCAGTACTTC
CASSSDRIYEQYF
>TRBV6-6|-|TRBD2|TRBJ2-2
TGTGCCAGCCTCACTAGCGACACCGGGGAGCTGTTTTTT
CASLTSDTGELFF
>TRBV29-1|few|-|TRBJ2-7
TGCAGCGTTCAAGGGCTCGGGGAGCAGTACTTC
CSVQGLGEQYF
>TRBV7-3|once|-|TRBJ2-2
TGTGCCAGCAGCCCCACGCCCCCCGGGGAGCTGTTTTTT
CASSPTPPGELFF
>TRBV2|few|-|TRBJ1-2
TGTGCCAGCAGTGAGGGGGGGACATTTGGAGGCTATGGCTACACCTTC
CASSEGGTFGGYGYTF
>TRBV7-8|few|-|TRBJ1-4
TGTGCCAGCAGCCCGCGGGGGGGAAGTGCAACTAATGAAAAACTGTTTTTT
CASSPRGGSATNEKLFF
>TRBV27|few|-|TRBJ1-6
TGTGCCAGCAGTTTACGGGGAAGAAATTCACCCCTCCACTTT
CASSLRGRNSPLHF
>TRBV9|few|-|TRBJ2-7
TGTGCCAGCAGCGAAGAAGGGACGGCCTACGAGCAGTACTTC
CASSEEGTAYEQYF
>TRBV7-9|few|TRBD2|TRBJ2-1
TGTGCCAGCAGCCCAACTCGGACTAGCGCGGATGAGCAGTTCTTC
CASSPTRTSADEQFF
>TRBV4-1|-|TRBD2|TRBJ2-3
TGCGCCAGCAGCCCCTTAGCGGGGGGCACAGATACGCAGTATTTT
CASSPLAGGTDTQYF
>TRBV2|-|-|TRBJ1-1
TGTGCCAGCAGTGGCGGGAACACTGAAGCTTTCTTT
CASSGGNTEAFF
>TRBV30|-|-|TRBJ2-1
TGTGCCTGGAACCTCGAGCCCCTGAACAATGAGCAGTTCTTC
CAWNLEPLNNEQFF
>TRBV13|-|-|TRBJ2-2
TGTGCCAGCAGCTCAAAAACAGAAAACACCGGGGAGCTGTTTTTT
CASSSKTENTGELFF
>TRBV9|-|TRBD2|TRBJ2-5
TGTGCCAGCAGCAAAGGACTAGCGGGGCAAGAGACCCAGTACTTC
CASSKGLAGQETQYF
>TRBV25-1|few|TRBD1|TRBJ1-1
TGTGCCAGCAGTACCCTCGGGACAGGGGCTCCTGAAGCTTTCTTT
CASSTLGTGAPEAFF
>TRBV14|few|TRBD2|TRBJ2-7
TGTGCCAGCAGCCTGCTAGCGGGAGGGCTTGGCGAGCAGTACTTC
CASSLLAGGLGEQYF
>TRBV11-2|large|-|TRBJ1-2
TGTGCCAGCAGCTTAGGGGGGGAGCAGAACTATGGCTACACCTTC
CASSLGGEQNYGYTF
>TRBV7-9|-|-|TRBJ2-1
TGTGCCAGCAGCCCGTCACGGGGTCGAGGGCAGTTCTTC
CASSPSRGRGQFF
>TRBV5-1|-|-|TRBJ1-1
TGCGCCAGCAGCTTATTCGGGACGGAAGCTTTCTTT
CASSLFGTEAFF
>TRBV25-1|-|TRBD1|TRBJ2-5
TGTGCCAGCAGGGACAGGGGGGAGACCCAGTACTTC
CASRDRGETQYF
>TRBV6-1|once|-|TRBJ2-7
TGTGCCAGCAGTGAGGTCGACACTTTCTACGAGCAGTACTTC
CASSEVDTFYEQYF
>TRBV2|-|TRBD2|TRBJ2-7
TGTGCCAGCAGTGGGACTAGCGGGGGGGTCTACGAGCAGTACTTC
CASSGTSGGVYEQYF
>TRBV9|few|-|TRBJ1-2
TGTGCCAGCAGCGAGGGGGACGGAGCTTATGGCTACACCTTC
CASSEGDGAYGYTF
>TRBV7-3|-|-|TRBJ2-5
TGTGCCAGCAGCGCCCCTAGCAGAGAGACCCAGTACTTC
CASSAPSRETQYF
>TRBV5-5|-|TRBD1|TRBJ2-7
TGTGCCAGCAGCCCGACAGGGGTCGAGCAGTACTTC
CASSPTGVEQYF
>TRBV6-5|few|-|TRBJ2-2
TGTGCCAGCAGTTACTCGAACATGTCTGGCGGGGAGCTGTTTTTT
CASSYSNMSGGELFF
>TRBV20-1|few|-|TRBJ2-5
TGCAGTGCTAGAGTACAAGAGACCCAGTACTTC
CSARVQETQYF
>TRBV4-1|few|-|TRBJ2-7
TGCGCCAGCAGCCAAGATCTGGCCACCCTTTACTACGAGCAGTACTTC
CASSQDLATLYYEQYF